The sequence of this TCR beta chain was determined in a study of blood T cell repertoires in COVID-19. Study in general: The United States, Italy and Spain supplied acute and convalescent COVID-19 samples. PBMCs, B-cell-depleted T cells, or T cells were the source of the cDNA or gDNA that made up the material.

In the study's own analysis: By means of reference gene primer amplification, nucleated cell counts were estimated. The data were produced by immunoSEQ multiplex PCR, yet TCRdb's version contains in-frame clones alone and is incomplete. From that table come the V and J calls and clone size; the DNA was used to work out D and trimming. Of about 130,000 clones in the sample, about four fifths were seen once. The CDR3 is 16 residues long. Germline V gene lookup returns CDR1 SGHRS and CDR2 YFSETQ. Trimming cost V 0 bases and J 6 bases; bases outside gene matches: 7. This clonotype was sampled from a woman of 80 years or more with acute or convalescent COVID-19. Sequencing was performed on peripheral blood. V gene TRBV5-1 combines with J gene TRBJ2-3; 10 nucleotides line up with TRBD2. The CDR3 nucleotides read TGCGCCAGCAGCTTGGTAGCGGGGGGCCGTGGGGATACGCAGTATTTT. This gives the protein CASSLVAGGRGDTQYF.